A selection of T cell receptor beta chains follows, all from one sample in a study of glioma-infiltrating T cells. TCRdb processed the multiplex PCR reads anew with MiXCR; each CDR3 protein has one entry. The sample lists about 140,000 distinct CDR3 sequences, approximately 40% occurring once. The sample comprised glioma tissue, nonneoplastic brain tissue, or PBMCs (not recorded which). The receptors stem from a human donor with low-grade glioma or glioblastoma, undergoing nonglioma brain surgery, or in good health (not recorded which). CDR3s include the opening cysteine and the closing phenylalanine or tryptophan. Each record gives: CDR3 protein, D gene, clone size, V gene. D genes are given only for firm matches. Only some rows state a clone size, as once, few, many or a class for expanded clones.

cdr3_aa: CASSADSPDYNEQFF; d_call: NA; clone_size: NA; v_call: TRBV18
cdr3_aa: CASSQRQLLNLYEQYF; d_call: NA; clone_size: few; v_call: TRBV28
cdr3_aa: CSANTGGAYNEQFF; d_call: TRBD1; clone_size: few; v_call: TRBV20-1
cdr3_aa: CASSEGLANQPQHF; d_call: NA; clone_size: NA; v_call: TRBV6-1
cdr3_aa: CASSEFAGGYNEQFF; d_call: TRBD2; clone_size: few; v_call: TRBV2
cdr3_aa: CASSRRSPGQGESYNSPLHF; d_call: TRBD1; clone_size: NA; v_call: TRBV4-1
cdr3_aa: CASSEAMADGYTF; d_call: NA; clone_size: few; v_call: TRBV6-1
cdr3_aa: CASSPTGQNSNQPQHF; d_call: NA; clone_size: few; v_call: TRBV4-2
cdr3_aa: CASSRGWNEQFF; d_call: NA; clone_size: few; v_call: TRBV14
cdr3_aa: CASSLQVRTEAFF; d_call: NA; clone_size: few; v_call: TRBV27
cdr3_aa: CASSPGQPGVETQYF; d_call: NA; clone_size: NA; v_call: TRBV5-1
cdr3_aa: CASSRTGAYNEQFF; d_call: TRBD1; clone_size: NA; v_call: TRBV5-5
cdr3_aa: CASSPRRDSYEQYF; d_call: NA; clone_size: few; v_call: TRBV27
cdr3_aa: CASSYSDDSYEQYF; d_call: NA; clone_size: NA; v_call: TRBV6-2/TRBV6-3
cdr3_aa: CATSRDYQNPHEQYF; d_call: NA; clone_size: few; v_call: TRBV15
cdr3_aa: CASSPGPGHEQFF; d_call: NA; clone_size: NA; v_call: TRBV18
cdr3_aa: CASSQGPAVSYEQYF; d_call: NA; clone_size: NA; v_call: TRBV4-1
cdr3_aa: CASSYSMAWGNEQYF; d_call: NA; clone_size: NA; v_call: TRBV6-6
cdr3_aa: CSASQGKRGEQYF; d_call: NA; clone_size: NA; v_call: TRBV20-1
cdr3_aa: CASSLGQGNEQFF; d_call: TRBD1; clone_size: many; v_call: TRBV18
cdr3_aa: CASSQDYGAGYQETQYF; d_call: TRBD2; clone_size: NA; v_call: TRBV3-1
cdr3_aa: CASSETGRSAEAFF; d_call: TRBD1; clone_size: NA; v_call: TRBV7-2